Listed below are T cell receptor beta chains from one sample, sequenced in a study of CD8+CD57+ T cells in acquired aplastic anemia. In TCRdb, the reads were re-called with MiXCR into one record per CDR3 protein. The table lists 150,000 to 200,000 distinct CDR3 sequences, more than 45% of them singletons, with roughly 2.8% in the top ten. The sequenced sample consisted of sorted CD4+, CD8+, or CD8+CD57+ T cells (not recorded which) from PBMCs. These receptors all stem from a human donor with aplastic anemia. Each CDR3 is given with its conserved first and last residue. D genes are given only for firm matches. Clone size is not always given. Where it is, it says once, few, many or a class for expanded clones.

V	J	size	D	DNA	CDR3
TRBV25-1	TRBJ2-1	.	.	TGTGCCAGCAGTGAATATAGGGTGAGCTCCTACAATGAGCAGTTCTTC	CASSEYRVSSYNEQFF
TRBV20-1	TRBJ2-1	many	TRBD2	TGCAGTGCCACTACCGGGACTACTTACAATGAGCAGTTCTTC	CSATTGTTYNEQFF
TRBV2	TRBJ2-5	many	.	TGTGCCAGCAGCGGGCCCCTGGGGACCCAGTACTTC	CASSGPLGTQYF
TRBV15	TRBJ2-1	many	.	TGTGCCACCAGCAGAGATAGGAGGCTAGCCAATGAGCAGTTCTTC	CATSRDRRLANEQFF
TRBV7-9	TRBJ1-1	.	.	TGTGCCAGCAGCTTGGGTTCCTCGCGAACTGAAGCTTTCTTT	CASSLGSSRTEAFF
TRBV7-7	TRBJ1-6	.	.	TGTGCTAGCAGCGACACATTGGGTTCACCCCTCCACTTT	CASSDTLGSPLHF
TRBV7-3	TRBJ2-1	many	.	TGTGCCAGCAGCTCACCGGACTACCCGGGCAATGAGCAGTTCTTC	CASSSPDYPGNEQFF
TRBV7-2	TRBJ1-1	.	.	TGTGCCAGCAGCCCCCTTTCTGGCACTGAAGCTTTCTTT	CASSPLSGTEAFF
TRBV7-2	TRBJ2-5	many	.	TGTGCCAGCAGCTGGGAAGGGACAGCCAAGAGGGGGGGTGGGACCCAGTACTTC	CASSWEGTAKRGGGTQYF
TRBV2	TRBJ2-2	few	.	TGTGCCAGCAGTGCCGTTTCGAACACCGGGGAGCTGTTTTTT	CASSAVSNTGELFF
TRBV11-1	TRBJ2-7	.	TRBD2	TGTGCCAGCAAGGGACTAGCGGGAGGGCCGGTCGAGCAGTACTTC	CASKGLAGGPVEQYF
TRBV19	TRBJ1-1	.	TRBD1	TGTGCCAGTCGGGACAGCGATTTTGAAGCTTTCTTT	CASRDSDFEAFF
TRBV13	TRBJ2-4	.	.	TGTGCCAGCAGCTTAGAAGGGACAGCCAAAAACATTCAGTACTTC	CASSLEGTAKNIQYF
TRBV2	TRBJ1-6	few	.	TGTGCCAGCAAGGGCCAGAGACTCAATTCACCCCTCCACTTT	CASKGQRLNSPLHF
TRBV27	TRBJ1-1	.	.	TGTGCCAGCAGTTTATCGGGGGGAGGGACTGAAGCTTTCTTT	CASSLSGGGTEAFF
TRBV7-8	TRBJ2-1	.	TRBD1	TGTGCCAGCAGCTTTTTGACAGGGCCTAACAATGAGCAGTTCTTC	CASSFLTGPNNEQFF
TRBV19	TRBJ2-1	many	.	TGTGCCAGTAGTATGGCTATTTTCAATGAGCAGTTCTTC	CASSMAIFNEQFF
TRBV19	TRBJ2-1	many	.	TGTGCCAGTAGCCCGCAAATGGGCAACAATGAGCAGTTCTTC	CASSPQMGNNEQFF
TRBV9	TRBJ1-2	.	.	TGTGCCAGCAGCGCAGGGACCTTAGCTAACTATGGCTACACCTTC	CASSAGTLANYGYTF
TRBV3-1	TRBJ2-7	many	.	TGTGCCAGCAGCCAAGCCCTTCCAGGGGACGAGCAGTACTTC	CASSQALPGDEQYF
TRBV3-1	TRBJ1-2	.	TRBD1	TGTGCCAGCAGCCACAGGGGGAGCGGAGGCTACACCTTC	CASSHRGSGGYTF
TRBV19	TRBJ2-2	.	.	TGTGCCAGTAGTATGGGCGGGGAGCTGTTTTTT	CASSMGGELFF
TRBV2	TRBJ2-1	.	.	TGTGCCAGCAGAGCGGACAGCTCGAATGAGCAGTTCTTC	CASRADSSNEQFF
TRBV29-1	TRBJ1-2	.	TRBD1	TGCAGCGCCCTAGACCCGGACAGGGCCCCTAACTATGGCTACACCTTC	CSALDPDRAPNYGYTF
TRBV11-3	TRBJ2-7	many	.	TGTGCCAGCAGCTTAGGTCAGGGAGGAGGGTATTCCGAGCAGTACTTC	CASSLGQGGGYSEQYF
TRBV13	TRBJ1-1	many	.	TGTGCCAGCAGCTTAGCGTCCGGCAGGCCCGGGGCTTTCTTT	CASSLASGRPGAFF
TRBV7-6	TRBJ1-1	.	TRBD1	TGTGCTAGCAGCTTAGCGAGCGACAGGGGGTATAACACTGAAGCTTTCTTT	CASSLASDRGYNTEAFF
TRBV2	TRBJ2-7	.	.	TGTGCCAGCAGTGAAGCCGGGCACGAGCAGTACTTC	CASSEAGHEQYF
TRBV29-1	TRBJ2-1	.	.	TGCAGCGTCGGTGACACGCTCGAGCAGTTCTTC	CSVGDTLEQFF
TRBV4-1	TRBJ2-7	many	.	TGCGCCAGCAGCCAAGATCTTGACGGACCCTACGAGCAGTACTTC	CASSQDLDGPYEQYF
TRBV7-3	TRBJ2-7	.	TRBD1	TGTGCCAGCAGCTTCGTCGACAGGGGGAGACCCTACGAGCAGTACTTC	CASSFVDRGRPYEQYF
TRBV24-1	TRBJ1-2	.	.	TGTGCCACCAGTGATTTCGGTTCTGGCTACACCTTC	CATSDFGSGYTF
TRBV3-1	TRBJ2-7	many	.	TGTGCCAGCAGCCAAGTTCGCTACGAGCAGTACTTC	CASSQVRYEQYF
TRBV7-2	TRBJ2-5	many	.	TGTGCCAGCAGCTCCGGACCCCAGCGAGAGACCCAGTACTTC	CASSSGPQRETQYF
TRBV7-9	TRBJ2-5	many	.	TGTGCCAGCAGCGATACAGGCGTCCAAGAGACCCAGTACTTC	CASSDTGVQETQYF
TRBV24-1	TRBJ1-5	many	.	TGTGCCACCAGTGGGCCAGGGGTCACCAGCCTGAATCAGCCCCAGCATTTT	CATSGPGVTSLNQPQHF
TRBV2	TRBJ2-3	.	.	TGTGCCAGCAGCCCCGCTCGAAGTGCAGATACGCAGTATTTT	CASSPARSADTQYF
TRBV6-2/TRBV6-3	TRBJ2-7	many	TRBD2	TGTGCCAGCAGTTACCTCAGCGTAGCGGGAGGCTACGAGCAGTACTTC	CASSYLSVAGGYEQYF
TRBV11-1	TRBJ1-4	.	TRBD1	TGTGCCAGCAGCGCGAATCCCGGGACAGGGGAAGAAAAACTGTTTTTT	CASSANPGTGEEKLFF
TRBV19	TRBJ1-6	.	.	TGTGCTAGTAGTCCTCGACGGTCAGGCTCCTATAATTCACCCCTCCACTTT	CASSPRRSGSYNSPLHF
TRBV14	TRBJ1-2	many	TRBD1	TGTGCCAGCAGCTTAGAGGGCCCGGGACAGGGAGGCTACACCTTC	CASSLEGPGQGGYTF
TRBV15	TRBJ1-5	.	.	TGTGCCACCAGCAGAGTGGACAGCAATCAGCCCCAGCATTTT	CATSRVDSNQPQHF
TRBV10-1	TRBJ2-7	.	.	TGCGCCAGCAGTGAGTTAAGGCCCGTCGACGAGCAGTACTTC	CASSELRPVDEQYF
TRBV20-1	TRBJ2-2	many	.	TGCAGTGTGGAGGGCGACACCGGGGAGCTGTTTTTT	CSVEGDTGELFF
TRBV12-3/TRBV12-4	TRBJ2-7	many	TRBD2	TGTGCCAGCATAAATGGACTAGCGGGAGGTACCGAGCAGTACTTC	CASINGLAGGTEQYF
TRBV7-2	TRBJ2-3	many	.	TGTGCCAGCACCAGCTGGGGGCGGGACACAGATACGCAGTATTTT	CASTSWGRDTDTQYF
TRBV15	TRBJ2-5	few	.	TGTGCCACCAGCAGAGAAGAGACTCAGTACTTC	CATSREETQYF
TRBV20-1	TRBJ1-6	few	TRBD1	TGCAGTGCTGTCGACAGGGGGCAGATAAGGAGTTCACCCCTCCACTTT	CSAVDRGQIRSSPLHF
TRBV2	TRBJ1-1	.	.	TGTGCCAGCAGTTTGTACCGAGCCCTGAACACTGAAGCTTTCTTT	CASSLYRALNTEAFF